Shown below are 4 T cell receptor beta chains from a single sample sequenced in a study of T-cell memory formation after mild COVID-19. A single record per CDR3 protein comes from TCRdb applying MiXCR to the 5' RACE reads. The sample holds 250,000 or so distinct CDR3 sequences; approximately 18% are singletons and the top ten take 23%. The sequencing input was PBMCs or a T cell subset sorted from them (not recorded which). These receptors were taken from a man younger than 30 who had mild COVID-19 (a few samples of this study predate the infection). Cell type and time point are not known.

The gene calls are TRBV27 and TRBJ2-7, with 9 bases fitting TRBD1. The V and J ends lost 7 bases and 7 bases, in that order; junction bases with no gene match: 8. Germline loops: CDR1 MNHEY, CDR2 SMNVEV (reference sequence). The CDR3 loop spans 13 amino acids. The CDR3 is CASKENRGREQYF. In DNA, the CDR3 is TGTGCCAGCAAGGAGAACAGGGGGCGAGAGCAGTACTTC.

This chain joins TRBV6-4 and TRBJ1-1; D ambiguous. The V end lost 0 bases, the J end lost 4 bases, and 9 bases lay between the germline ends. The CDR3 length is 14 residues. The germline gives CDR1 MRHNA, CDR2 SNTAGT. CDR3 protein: CASSDSMESTEAFF. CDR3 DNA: TGTGCCAGCAGTGACTCAATGGAAAGCACTGAAGCTTTCTTT.

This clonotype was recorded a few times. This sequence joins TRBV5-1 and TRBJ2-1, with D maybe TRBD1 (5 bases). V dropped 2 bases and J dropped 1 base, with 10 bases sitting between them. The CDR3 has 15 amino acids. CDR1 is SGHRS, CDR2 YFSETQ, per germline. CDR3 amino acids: CASSFRGDSYNEQFF. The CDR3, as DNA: TGCGCCAGCAGCTTTAGGGGTGATTCCTACAATGAGCAGTTCTTC. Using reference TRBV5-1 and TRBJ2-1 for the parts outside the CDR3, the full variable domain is KAGVTQTPRYLIKTRGQQVTLSCSPISGHRSVSWYQQTPGQGLQFLFEYFSETQRNKGNFPGRFSGRQFSNSRSEMNVSTLELGDSALYLCASSFRGDSYNEQFFGPGTRLTVL.

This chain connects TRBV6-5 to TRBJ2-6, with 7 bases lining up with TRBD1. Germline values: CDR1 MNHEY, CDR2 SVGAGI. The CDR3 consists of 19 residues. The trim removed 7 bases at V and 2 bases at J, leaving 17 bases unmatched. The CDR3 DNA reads TGTGCCAGCACCGTAGACTGGACAGGACTCTCCACTGGGGCCAACGTCCTGACTTTC. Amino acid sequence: CASTVDWTGLSTGANVLTF.